A selection of T cell receptor beta chains follows, all from one sample in a study of T cells expressing NK-cell markers. No DNA is given; TCRdb re-called the 5' RACE reads and lists each CDR3 protein once. The sample has 400,000 or so distinct CDR3 sequences; the top ten hold about 10%. The sample was blood T cells: a sorted CD56 or NKG2C T cell subset, CD4+ or CD8+ T cells, or bulk PBMC T cells (not recorded which). These receptors all come from a woman aged 50 to 60 in good health. Both conserved end residues are part of each CDR3. Fields, in order: J gene, V gene, CDR3 protein.

TRBJ2-5,TRBV5-6,CASSLGPGQQETQYF
TRBJ2-7,TRBV20-1,CSASGDSYEQYF
TRBJ2-1,TRBV20-1,CSARVETYNEQFF
TRBJ2-6,TRBV5-1,CASSYRTSGRSGANVLTF
TRBJ2-5,TRBV6-5,CASSPSAGTSLRETQYF
TRBJ2-2,TRBV29-1,CSVRDRGATGELFF
TRBJ1-1,TRBV28,CASMGRRQLNTEAFF
TRBJ2-3,TRBV5-1,CASSDPGQGLADTQYF
TRBJ2-2,TRBV15,CATSKIGELFF
TRBJ1-6,TRBV9,CASSEGTFGALNSPLHF
TRBJ2-1,TRBV9,CASSVSGIYNEQFF
TRBJ2-1,TRBV24-1,CATSVTSSSEQFF
TRBJ1-5,TRBV6-2/TRBV6-3,CASSYSRGSSNQPQHF
TRBJ2-1,TRBV20-1,CSASGLAGPNEQFF
TRBJ2-1,TRBV10-3,CAIRSSSYNEQFF
TRBJ2-1,TRBV20-1,CSARGFQGLWGNEQFF
TRBJ2-1,TRBV9,CASSVVSGRGNEQFF
TRBJ1-5,TRBV20-1,CSARTGTDQPQHF
TRBJ2-7,TRBV5-1,CASSPSTSEQYF
TRBJ1-1,TRBV4-1,CASSQGQNFGTEAFF
TRBJ1-1,TRBV3-1,CASSQAGTTNTEAFF
TRBJ1-5,TRBV6-6,CASSYGPRSNQPQHF
TRBJ2-1,TRBV15,CATSRDLRSSYNEQFF
TRBJ2-1,TRBV29-1,CSVGTNDEQFF
TRBJ2-6,TRBV5-1,CATRTGTSGANVLTF
TRBJ2-7,TRBV4-1,CASSQTRQGKYEQYF
TRBJ2-1,TRBV12-3/TRBV12-4,CASSTNLPGNEQFF
TRBJ2-1,TRBV5-8,CASTLGQGGSYNEQFF
TRBJ2-1,TRBV6-2/TRBV6-3,CASSSPGTSGRNEQFF
TRBJ2-6,TRBV5-1,CASSFEGSSPGANVLTF
TRBJ2-1,TRBV5-1,CASGKGGDEQFF
TRBJ1-2,TRBV5-5,CASSLQGGTFNYGYTF
TRBJ2-1,TRBV2,CASREQQNEQFF
TRBJ2-1,TRBV20-1,CSARADEYNEQFF
TRBJ1-1,TRBV7-6,CASSLRSGQGLVTEAFF
TRBJ2-3,TRBV27,CASSPQSFSTDTQYF
TRBJ2-2,TRBV6-5,CASSRPTTGELFF
TRBJ2-2,TRBV7-9,CASSVSGFTTGELFF
TRBJ1-2,TRBV5-1,CASSWRGALGGYGYTF
TRBJ1-4,TRBV4-1,CASSQRGTANEKLFF
TRBJ1-6,TRBV7-9,CASSEATGVVSPLHF
TRBJ2-3,TRBV4-2,CASSQASAHLADTQYF
TRBJ1-6,TRBV27,CASSFQGGNNSPLHF
TRBJ2-5,TRBV6-1,CASSDGPRGETQYF
TRBJ1-3,TRBV5-1,CASREEGNTIYF
TRBJ2-2,TRBV6-6,CASSDKTTNTGELFF
TRBJ1-4,TRBV29-1,CSAGARPGGADEKLFF
TRBJ2-5,TRBV3-1,CASSYYTTSSHKTQYF
TRBJ2-3,TRBV4-1,CASTLGGVSTDTQYF